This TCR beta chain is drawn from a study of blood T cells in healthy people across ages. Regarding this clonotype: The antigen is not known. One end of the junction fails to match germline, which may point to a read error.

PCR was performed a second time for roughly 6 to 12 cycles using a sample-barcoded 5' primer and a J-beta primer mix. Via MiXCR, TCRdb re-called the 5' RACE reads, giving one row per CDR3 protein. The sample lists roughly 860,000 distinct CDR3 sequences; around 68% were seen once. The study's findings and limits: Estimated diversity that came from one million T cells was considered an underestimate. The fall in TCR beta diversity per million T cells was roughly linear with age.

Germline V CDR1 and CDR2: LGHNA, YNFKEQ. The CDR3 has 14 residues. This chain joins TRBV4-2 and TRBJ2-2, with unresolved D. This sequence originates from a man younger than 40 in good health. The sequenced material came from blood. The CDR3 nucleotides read TGTGCCTGCAGCCAAGTAGGGAACACCGGGGAGCTGTTTTTT. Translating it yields CACSQVGNTGELFF.